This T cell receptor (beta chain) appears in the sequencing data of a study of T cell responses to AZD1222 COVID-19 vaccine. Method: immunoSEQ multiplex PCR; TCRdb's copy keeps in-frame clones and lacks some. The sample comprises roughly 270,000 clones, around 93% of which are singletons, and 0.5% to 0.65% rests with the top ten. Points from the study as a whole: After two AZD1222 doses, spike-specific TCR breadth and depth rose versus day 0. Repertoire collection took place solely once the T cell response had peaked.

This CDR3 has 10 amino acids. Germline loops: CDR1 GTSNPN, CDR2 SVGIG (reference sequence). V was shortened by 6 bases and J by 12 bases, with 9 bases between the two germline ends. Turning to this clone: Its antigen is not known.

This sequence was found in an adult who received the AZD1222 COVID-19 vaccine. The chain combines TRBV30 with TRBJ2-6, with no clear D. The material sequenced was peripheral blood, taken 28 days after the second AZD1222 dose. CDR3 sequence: CACRGFVLTF. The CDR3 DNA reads TGTGCCTGCCGCGGTTTCGTCCTGACTTTC.